This T cell receptor beta chain was captured in a study of vaccination and CD4 T cells after COVID-19. As for the study in general: SARS-CoV-2 was confirmed by nasal swab PCR; disease was mild in nine, severe in one. A few convalescent patients gave samples at day 14 post-vaccination, and they were sampled again at days 161 to 241 post-vaccination.

Each CDR3 protein is one row after TCRdb ran MiXCR on the PCR reads. The table records 25,000 or so distinct CDR3 sequences, 50% of them present only once. Regarding this clonotype: Its target is unknown.

Trimming cost V 6 bases and J 7 bases, with 22 bases left between them. CDR3 length equals 15 residues. CDR1 and CDR2 from the germline V gene are DFQATT and SNEGSKA (reference sequence). The sample's time point: late sampling 161 to 241 days after vaccination in a few convalescent patients. Whole-study findings and limits: For convalescent patients, a median around 90% of reactive clones surfaced exclusively after vaccination.

This clonotype was sampled from a human donor who had recovered from COVID-19. Here the sequenced sample was CD4+ T cells from blood, taken about 7 months after SARS-CoV-2 vaccination. The gene calls are TRBV20-1 and TRBJ2-4; D could derive from TRBD1 or TRBD2 (5 bases each). The CDR3 reads CSATHPGTQPNIQYF. DNA of the CDR3: TGCAGTGCCACCCATCCAGGGACCCAACCCAACATTCAGTACTTC.